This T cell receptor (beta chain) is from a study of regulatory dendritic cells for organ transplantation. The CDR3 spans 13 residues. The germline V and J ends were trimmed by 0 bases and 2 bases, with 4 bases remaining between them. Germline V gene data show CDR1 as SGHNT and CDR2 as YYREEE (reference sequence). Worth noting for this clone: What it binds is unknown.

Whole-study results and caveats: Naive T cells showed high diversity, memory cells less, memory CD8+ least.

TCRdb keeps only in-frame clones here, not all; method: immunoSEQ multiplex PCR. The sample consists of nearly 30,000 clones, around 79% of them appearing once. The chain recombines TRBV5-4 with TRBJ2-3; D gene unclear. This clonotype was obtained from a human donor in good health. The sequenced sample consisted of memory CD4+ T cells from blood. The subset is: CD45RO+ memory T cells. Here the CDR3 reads CASSLGDTDTQYF. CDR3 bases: TGTGCCAGCAGCTTGGGAGACACAGATACGCAGTATTTT.